One sample yielded the 17 T cell receptor beta chains listed below, sequenced in a study of blood T cell repertoires in COVID-19. Profiled with immunoSEQ multiplex PCR; TCRdb holds only in-frame clones, not every one. This sample has some 150,000 clones, with just under 85% found just once. The sample consisted of peripheral blood. These receptors all come from a woman in her sixties or seventies with acute or convalescent COVID-19.

The chain joins TRBV5-1 to TRBJ2-3, with 10 bases that match TRBD2. V shed 4 bases and J 0 bases; nucleotides not matched to a gene: 5. The CDR3 sequence is 16 residues long. Germline CDR1 and CDR2: SGHRS and YFSETQ. The CDR3 loop is CASSPGTSESTDTQYF. CDR3 DNA sequence: TGCGCCAGCAGCCCCGGGACTAGCGAAAGCACAGATACGCAGTATTTT.

V and J are TRBV25-1 and TRBJ1-2, with 10 bases lining up with TRBD1. CDR1 is MGHDK and CDR2 is SYGVNS in the germline V gene. The V gene end was trimmed by 7 bases and the J gene end by 4 bases; junction bases not matched to a gene: 9. This CDR3 is built from 15 residues. CDR3 sequence: CASTDRDRGPYGYTF. CDR3 nucleotide sequence: TGTGCCAGCACCGATCGGGACAGGGGCCCCTATGGCTACACCTTC.

This chain links TRBV14 with TRBJ1-5, with D possibly TRBD1 on 5 matching bases. The V gene lost 0 bases and the J gene lost 6 bases, with 6 bases spanning the gap. The CDR3 spans 13 residues. Germline V CDR1 and CDR2: SGHDN, FVKESK. CDR3 protein: CASSQEGGQPQHF. The CDR3 DNA reads as TGTGCCAGCAGCCAAGAGGGGGGTCAGCCCCAGCATTTT. The whole variable domain, filled in from reference TRBV14 and TRBJ1-5, reads EAGVTQFPSHSVIEKGQTVTLRCDPISGHDNLYWYRRVMGKEIKFLLHFVKESKQDESGMPNNRFLAERTGGTYSTLKVQPAELEDSGVYFCASSQEGGQPQHFGDGTRLSIL.

This chain connects TRBV27 to TRBJ1-2; D is ambiguous. Trimming removed 10 bases at V and 5 bases at J, with 17 bases between. CDR1 is MNHEY, CDR2 SMNVEV, per germline (reference sequence). The CDR3 is 13 residues long. CDR3 sequence: CAKLTPWSYGYTF. CDR3 coding DNA: TGTGCCAAACTGACTCCATGGAGTTATGGCTACACCTTC.

This clone came up a few times. The rearrangement links TRBV12-3 or TRBV12-4 to TRBJ1-4; possible D gene TRBD1, 5 bases. The CDR3 totals 13 residues. V was clipped by 8 bases and J by 10 bases, with 17 bases between them. CDR3 nucleotide sequence: TGTGCCAGCGGACCCACGGATGACAGAAAACTGTTTTTT. It translates to CASGPTDDRKLFF.

Turning to this clone: The sample carries other DNA sequences with the same CDR3. The chain couples TRBV2 to TRBJ1-2, with TRBD1 as a possible D gene (5 bases). Trimming took 6 bases from V and 0 from J, leaving 8 bases between them. This CDR3 comprises 13 residues. Germline loops: CDR1 SNHLY, CDR2 FYNNEI. CDR3 sequence (DNA): TGTGCCAGCAGGGAGACAGCTAACTATGGCTACACCTTC. This translates into CASRETANYGYTF.

The chain employs TRBV27 and TRBJ1-1; D gene uncertain. Germline V gives CDR1 MNHEY, CDR2 SMNVEV (reference sequence). V lost 5 bases and J 5 bases, leaving 12 bases between the germline ends. The CDR3 has 13 residues. Here the CDR3 DNA reads TGTGCCAGCAGTCCGTACAGTGAGACTGAAGCTTTCTTT. It translates to CASSPYSETEAFF.

V gene TRBV6-1 combines with J gene TRBJ1-3; no clear D gene. The CDR3 spans 16 residues. Looked up from germline, CDR1 is MNHNS and CDR2 is SASEGT. The ends were cut back, 4 bases at V and 0 bases at J, with 13 bases in the middle. The CDR3 is CASSGGGSFSGNTIYF. Written as DNA, the CDR3 is TGTGCCAGCAGTGGAGGAGGCTCCTTCTCTGGAAACACCATATATTTT.

This chain connects TRBV7-9 to TRBJ1-2; D gene uncertain. Trimming shortened V by 5 bases and J by 6 bases, and 22 bases separated the two germline ends. This CDR3 contains 16 residues. The V gene's germline CDR1 is SEHNR and CDR2 FQNEAQ (reference sequence). The CDR3: CASSPLPLGSGNGYTF. The CDR3 region has the DNA TGTGCCAGCAGCCCCCTCCCTCTAGGATCGGGGAATGGCTACACCTTC.

The gene calls are TRBV19 and TRBJ2-1; TRBD1 agrees at 7 bases. The V and J ends lost 9 bases and 3 bases, in that order; junction bases with no gene match: 11. Germline CDR1 and CDR2: LNHDA and SQIVND (reference sequence). The length of the CDR3 is 15 residues. DNA for the CDR3: TGTGCCAGCACAGATGGGGGACAGATCTACAATGAGCAGTTCTTC. Residues: CASTDGGQIYNEQFF.

This chain connects TRBV30 to TRBJ2-4; a possible D gene is TRBD2 (6 bases). The CDR3 consists of 17 residues. With 3 bases removed from V and 0 bases from J, the gap between germline ends came to 18 bases. The germline CDR1 and CDR2 sequences are GTSNPN and SVGIG (reference sequence). CDR3 residues: CAWRTQGLSPAKNIQYF. CDR3 in DNA: TGTGCCTGGAGGACTCAGGGACTGTCGCCAGCCAAAAACATTCAGTACTTC.

This clone was counted only a few times. The gene calls are TRBV3-1 (or the pseudogene TRBV3-2) and TRBJ1-2; D call uncertain. Germline loops: CDR1 LGHDT, CDR2 YNNKEL (reference sequence). The CDR3 extends over 14 amino acids. With 4 bases removed from V and 3 bases from J, the gap between germline ends came to 12 bases. The CDR3 region has the DNA TGTGCCAGCAGCCGAGACCGGGTGGACTATGGCTACACCTTC. Translated, it gives CASSRDRVDYGYTF.

The J gene is TRBJ2-7, the V gene TRBV24-1; TRBD1 matches 9 bases. Germline CDR1 and CDR2: KGHDR and SFDVKD. Unmatched junction bases numbered 5, after V lost 0 bases and J lost 0 bases. The CDR3 totals 17 residues. Here the CDR3 reads CATSDLTGTGSSYEQYV. DNA of the CDR3: TGTGCCACCAGTGATTTGACCGGGACAGGGAGCTCCTACGAGCAGTACGTC.

The rearrangement links TRBV27 to TRBJ1-1, with a tentative D call TRBD1 (5 bases). The CDR3 is 17 residues long. Germline-derived CDR1 and CDR2 are MNHEY and SMNVEV (reference sequence). V gave up 3 bases and J gave up 1 base, with 18 bases separating them. As DNA, the CDR3 is TGTGCCAGCAGTTTTGGGCAGGGCCGTGGTAAGAACACTGAAGCTTTCTTT. It yields the protein CASSFGQGRGKNTEAFF.

The chain combines TRBV14 with TRBJ1-1, with D unresolved. V lost 1 base and J lost 4, with 10 bases in between. Germline CDR1 is SGHDN and CDR2 is FVKESK. The CDR3 runs 14 residues. CDR3 amino acids: CASSQVSGLTEAFF. The CDR3 region has the DNA TGTGCCAGCAGCCAAGTCTCTGGGCTCACTGAAGCTTTCTTT.

The J gene is TRBJ1-3, the V gene TRBV16; the D gene is possibly TRBD1 (6 bases). Germline V gene lookup returns CDR1 KGHSY and CDR2 FQNENV. Trimming shortened V by 2 bases and J by 4 bases, and 9 bases separated the two germline ends. The CDR3 runs 14 residues. The CDR3 coding sequence is TGTGCCAGCAGCCAAAGGGGGTCCGGAAACACCATATATTTT. The encoded protein is CASSQRGSGNTIYF.

This clone was found a few times. This chain links TRBV29-1 with TRBJ1-4; a possible D gene is TRBD1 (6 bases). The ends were cut back, 6 bases at V and 4 bases at J, with 12 bases in the middle. Germline V gene sequence: CDR1 SQVTM, CDR2 ANQGSEA. The CDR3 length is 13 residues. The CDR3: CSVKGGNNEKLFF. The CDR3 DNA reads TGCAGCGTCAAGGGGGGGAATAATGAAAAACTGTTTTTT.